This T cell receptor (beta chain) comes out of a study of identical twins. This clonotype came up a few times. Its antigen remains unknown. The CDR3 has 14 residues. Germline V lookup: CDR1 SGHTA, CDR2 FQGNSA. With V trimmed by 6 bases and J by 5 bases, 7 bases remained unmatched. The study, taken as a whole, reports: Models predicted too little out-of-frame TCR alpha sharing in monozygotic twins.

It was template switching that added a universal primer site, and there were unique molecular identifiers on the cDNA. Using its own MiXCR run on the 5' RACE reads, TCRdb lists one record per CDR3 protein. The sample lists roughly 480,000 distinct CDR3 sequences; approximately 25% were seen once. These data were also filed under a second study, of T cells expressing NK-cell markers.

The chain combines TRBV7-2 with TRBJ1-5, with 7 bases identical to TRBD1. This TCR came from a woman younger than 35 in good health. What was sequenced was CD4+ T cells sorted from blood. The CDR3 sequence is CASSQGGGYQPQHF. DNA for the CDR3: TGTGCCAGCAGTCAGGGGGGGGGTTATCAGCCCCAGCATTTT.